This T cell receptor (beta chain) was recorded in a study of cytomegalovirus exposure and HLA in healthy donors. The germline CDR1 and CDR2 sequences are MDHEN and SYDVKM. This CDR3 has 15 amino acids. The ends lost 6 bases at V and 5 bases at J; junction bases unmatched: 11. Primers for the PCR totalled 60 Vbeta and 13 Jbeta. Profiling relied on immunoSEQ multiplex PCR, and the TCRdb table lists in-frame clones only, not all of them. This table holds 150,000 to 160,000 clones, 74% found once. The source material was PBMCs. The origin of this receptor is a young man in good health and CMV-seronegative. This chain uses TRBV28 with TRBJ1-2; 8 nucleotides line up with TRBD1. CDR3 nucleotide sequence: TGTGCCAGCAGCCCCGGGACAGGAAGTCATTATGGCTACACCTTC. Its protein is CASSPGTGSHYGYTF.